One sample yielded the 2 T cell receptor beta chains listed below, sequenced in a study of blood T cell repertoires in COVID-19. The protocol was immunoSEQ multiplex PCR, while the TCRdb copy is restricted to in-frame clones and leaves out a portion. The top ten hold 5% to 8.5% of the sample, which has 160,000 or so clones, roughly 90% seen once. The sequenced material came from PBMCs or T cells enriched from blood (not recorded which). These receptor sequences come from a woman aged 45-60 years who had recovered from COVID-19.

The V gene is TRBV4-3, the J gene TRBJ1-6; a weak D match, TRBD1 (6 bases). Germline V gives CDR1 LGHNA, CDR2 YSLEER. The CDR3 totals 16 residues. V was pared by 0 bases and J by 7 bases, with 13 bases between. The CDR3 here is CASSQDQTRGNSPLHF. CDR3 coding DNA: TGCGCCAGCAGCCAAGATCAAACAAGGGGGAATTCACCCCTCCACTTT.

This chain uses TRBV15 with TRBJ2-5, with 11 bases that match TRBD2. J was trimmed by 2 bases and V by 3 bases; bases with no gene match: 5. This CDR3 spans 16 amino acids. Germline lookup yields CDR1 LNHNV and CDR2 YYDKDF (reference sequence). CDR3 sequence (DNA): TGTGCCACCAGCAGGGGGACTAGCGGCTCGCAAGAGACCCAGTACTTC. Translating it yields CATSRGTSGSQETQYF.